Each of the 31 T cell receptor beta chains below was sequenced from the same sample in a study of radiotherapy plus CTLA-4 blockade in lung cancer. Using immunoSEQ multiplex PCR, the repertoire was profiled, and TCRdb retains in-frame clones only, with some absent. The top ten clones hold approximately 4.9% of a sample with around 99,000 clones, 70% to 90% of them seen once. The input for sequencing was peripheral blood, taken from a patient treated with radiotherapy plus ipilimumab. All receptors come from a human donor with non-small cell lung cancer that progressed on radiotherapy plus ipilimumab.

This chain links TRBV6-1 with TRBJ2-3; D unclear. CDR1 MNHNS and CDR2 SASEGT come from the germline V gene. The CDR3 is made up of 11 amino acids. Deletions cut 8 bases from V and 7 bases from J, with 10 bases between. CDR3 region: CASRIVYTQYF. CDR3 coding DNA: TGTGCCAGCCGGATCGTTTATACGCAGTATTTT.

V and J are TRBV6-6 and TRBJ1-5; 7 nucleotides align to TRBD1. This CDR3 is 14 amino acids long. Germline values: CDR1 MNHNY, CDR2 SVGAGI (reference sequence). Trimming took 8 bases from V and 4 from J; bases not matched to a gene: 8. CDR3 bases: TGTGCCAGCGGGACGACAGGGCGGAATCAGCCCCAGCATTTT. It codes for CASGTTGRNQPQHF.

The chain links TRBV6-1 to TRBJ1-1; D gene ambiguous. The CDR3 spans 15 residues. In germline, CDR1 is MNHNS, CDR2 SASEGT. V lost 4 bases to trimming and J lost 0 bases, with 12 bases between them. CDR3 sequence reads: CASSGSGAVNTEAFF. In DNA, the CDR3 is TGTGCCAGCAGTGGCTCCGGCGCCGTGAACACTGAAGCTTTCTTT.

The gene calls are TRBV11-2 and TRBJ2-7; 7 bases fit TRBD1. CDR3 size: 14 residues. J gave up 3 bases and V 5 bases, and 7 bases lay outside the gene matches. Germline CDR1 reads SGHAT; CDR2 reads FQNNGV. The CDR3 coding sequence is TGTGCCAGCAGCCAACAGGGGCCGAACTACGAGCAGTACTTC. It codes for CASSQQGPNYEQYF.

This chain joins TRBV7-6 and TRBJ2-5; 9 bases are shared with TRBD2. The CDR3 is 17 amino acids. CDR1 is SGHVS, CDR2 FNYEAQ, per germline. Trimming removed 4 bases from V and 4 bases from J; junction bases left unmatched: 13. The CDR3 bases are TGTGCCAGCAGCTCCTCACCTAGCGGGACCGGGGCAGAGACCCAGTACTTC. Encoded protein: CASSSSPSGTGAETQYF.

The V gene is TRBV4-1, the J gene TRBJ1-1; D unclear. With 3 bases removed from V and 5 bases from J, the gap between germline ends came to 16 bases. Germline CDR1 reads MGHRA; CDR2 reads YSYEKL. The CDR3 is 15 amino acids. In DNA, the CDR3 is TGCGCCAGCAGCCATGAGATCAGCCTCAGGACTGAAGCTTTCTTT. Encoded protein: CASSHEISLRTEAFF.

The rearrangement uses TRBV19 and TRBJ1-1, with D unresolved. Deletions cut 7 bases from V and 0 bases from J, with 9 bases between. Germline CDR1 reads LNHDA; CDR2 reads SQIVND (reference sequence). The CDR3 has 13 amino acids. This CDR3 is CASIGVLNTEAFF. In DNA form, the CDR3 reads TGTGCCAGTATTGGAGTTTTGAACACTGAAGCTTTCTTT.

V and J are TRBV10-3 and TRBJ2-5; D is possibly TRBD1 (5 bases). Trimming removed 9 bases from V and 4 bases from J, with 15 bases in between. Germline CDR1 reads ENHRY; CDR2 reads SYGVKD. CDR3 length: 13 amino acids. This chain's CDR3 is CAIKPGPGETQYF. DNA for the CDR3: TGTGCCATAAAGCCAGGGCCAGGAGAGACCCAGTACTTC.

This CDR3 reads CASSYREETQYF. The CDR3, as DNA: TGTGCCAGCAGCTACAGGGAAGAGACCCAGTACTTC. V gene TRBV7-9 combines with J gene TRBJ2-5, with TRBD1 as a possible D gene (6 bases). Germline CDR1 is SEHNR and CDR2 is FQNEAQ (reference sequence). This CDR3 region has 12 residues. V was shortened by 4 bases and J by 3 bases, with 6 bases between the two germline ends.

The rearrangement joins TRBV11-2 to TRBJ2-7; perhaps TRBD2 as D (5 bases). Germline CDR1 is SGHAT and CDR2 is FQNNGV. V shed 5 bases and J shed 5 bases, with 7 bases lying between them. The CDR3 runs to 11 residues. CDR3 coding DNA: TGTGCCAGCAGCCCGAGGGACGAGCAGTACTTC. This sequence encodes CASSPRDEQYF.

The V and J genes are TRBV18 and TRBJ1-1; the D is unclear. This CDR3 region has 14 residues. Trimming pared 5 bases from V and 1 base from J, leaving 11 bases between. Germline CDR1 reads KGHSH; CDR2 reads LQKENI. The CDR3 reads CASSSLLGNTEAFF. CDR3 sequence (DNA): TGTGCCAGCTCATCTCTCCTGGGGAACACTGAAGCTTTCTTT.

V and J are TRBV11-1 and TRBJ1-1; 7 nucleotides line up with TRBD1. Germline CDR1 SGHAT, CDR2 FQDESV (reference sequence). The CDR3 length is 13 residues. V dropped 4 bases and J dropped 4; count of bases not matched to a gene: 3. CDR3 region: CASSSTGTTEAFF. Written as DNA, the CDR3 is TGTGCCAGCAGCTCGACAGGGACCACTGAAGCTTTCTTT.

The genes are TRBV7-2 and TRBJ2-6; the D gene is possibly TRBD2 (6 bases). Germline V gene lookup returns CDR1 SGHTA and CDR2 FQGNSA. There are 18 residues in the CDR3. Deletions cut 0 bases from V and 0 bases from J, with 12 bases between. CDR3 protein: CASSLASSGSSGANVLTF. CDR3 coding DNA: TGTGCCAGCAGCTTAGCGAGCTCCGGGAGCTCTGGGGCCAACGTCCTGACTTTC.

The chain is built from TRBV5-1 and TRBJ1-4; D perhaps matches TRBD1 (6 bases). This CDR3 has 15 residues. V gave up 1 base and J gave up 8 bases, with 15 bases separating them. CDR1 SGHRS and CDR2 YFSETQ come from the germline V gene. The CDR3 sequence is CASSLTGTLGEKLFF. The CDR3, as DNA: TGCGCCAGCAGCTTGACCGGGACATTAGGCGAAAAACTGTTTTTT.

The V call is TRBV6-5, the J call TRBJ1-2; D unclear. The germline V gene has CDR1 MNHEY and CDR2 SVGAGI. The length of the CDR3 is 12 residues. Trimming left V 5 bases short and J 7 bases short, with 11 bases between. As DNA, the CDR3 is TGTGCCAGCAGTGACCCCGTGACTGGCTACACCTTC. Its protein is CASSDPVTGYTF.

V gene TRBV6-1 combines with J gene TRBJ2-3, with a possible D match to TRBD1 (5 bases). The CDR3 has 15 amino acids. Germline CDR1 and CDR2: MNHNS and SASEGT. Trimming pared 1 base from V and 1 base from J, leaving 9 bases between. The CDR3 loop reads CASSEEGKGTDTQYF. The CDR3 DNA reads TGTGCCAGCAGTGAAGAGGGGAAGGGCACAGATACGCAGTATTTT.

This clone came up a few times. The chain uses TRBV30 and TRBJ2-7; 10 nucleotides agree with TRBD2. Germline-derived CDR1 and CDR2 are GTSNPN and SVGIG (reference sequence). The CDR3 consists of 13 residues. The V segment lost 3 bases and the J segment 3 bases; nucleotides outside the gene matches: 2. The CDR3 nucleotides read TGTGCCTGGAGGCCTAGCGGGAGCTACGAGCAGTACTTC. Protein: CAWRPSGSYEQYF.

The chain employs TRBV4-1 and TRBJ2-2, with D perhaps matching TRBD1 (7 bases). Trimming shortened V by 0 bases and J by 8 bases, and 13 bases separated the two germline ends. The CDR3 is 15 amino acids. Germline loops: CDR1 MGHRA, CDR2 YSYEKL. CDR3: CASSQEPQGGGELFF. The DNA of the CDR3 is TGCGCCAGCAGCCAAGAACCCCAGGGGGGTGGGGAGCTGTTTTTT.

The chain is built from TRBV2 and TRBJ2-7; D not certain. With 0 bases removed from V and 7 bases from J, the gap between germline ends came to 10 bases. From germline, CDR1 is SNHLY and CDR2 FYNNEI. The CDR3 loop spans 13 amino acids. The CDR3 loop reads CASSEALNREQYF. The CDR3 bases are TGTGCCAGCAGTGAAGCGCTAAACAGAGAGCAGTACTTC.

V is TRBV6-5 and J is TRBJ1-4; D is unclear. V lost 0 bases, J lost 8 bases, and 7 bases lay in between. The CDR3 has 13 residues. CDR1 is MNHEY and CDR2 is SVGAGI in the germline V gene. The CDR3 loop is CASSYSAAEKLFF. The CDR3 coding sequence is TGTGCCAGCAGTTACTCTGCGGCCGAAAAACTGTTTTTT.

The genes are TRBV7-9 and TRBJ2-7; D possibly corresponds to TRBD2 (6 bases). CDR3 size: 16 residues. Germline CDR1 SEHNR, CDR2 FQNEAQ (reference sequence). Trimming took off 0 bases at V and 5 bases at J, with 17 bases between the two ends. The CDR3 DNA reads as TGTGCCAGCAGCTTAGCGGCGGCACCGGGGGTCAACGAGCAGTACTTC. Translating it yields CASSLAAAPGVNEQYF.

This chain uses TRBV10-3 with TRBJ1-2; D ambiguous. The CDR3 runs to 12 residues. The germline CDR1 and CDR2 sequences are ENHRY and SYGVKD. V lost 2 bases and J 8 bases, leaving 9 bases between the germline ends. The chain's CDR3 is CAISEMGIGYTF. The CDR3 DNA is TGTGCCATCAGTGAGATGGGGATCGGCTACACCTTC.

V usage is TRBV18 and J usage is TRBJ2-7; 10 bases agree with TRBD1. The V and J ends lost 4 bases and 4 bases, in that order; junction bases with no gene match: 10. The CDR3 is 16 residues long. Germline values: CDR1 KGHSH, CDR2 LQKENI. In nucleotides, the CDR3 is TGTGCCAGCTCACTTGGACAGGGGGAATTGCGGTACGAGCAGTACTTC. Its protein is CASSLGQGELRYEQYF.

The chain recombines TRBV4-1 with TRBJ2-5; TRBD2 matches 8 bases. The CDR3 is made up of 16 amino acids. Losses at the gene ends were 1 base for V and 7 bases for J; bases not matched to a gene: 11. Germline values: CDR1 MGHRA, CDR2 YSYEKL. CDR3 amino acids: CASSQALTSGTGTQYF. The CDR3 DNA reads TGCGCCAGCAGCCAAGCTCTCACTAGCGGAACAGGGACCCAGTACTTC.

This clone came up once. The sample has other DNA sequences that encode this CDR3 too. The genes are TRBV5-1 and TRBJ2-3, with TRBD2 matching 8 bases. CDR3 size: 15 residues. The V gene end was trimmed by 0 bases and the J gene end by 3 bases; junction bases not matched to a gene: 3. The germline V gene has CDR1 SGHRS and CDR2 YFSETQ. In DNA form, the CDR3 reads TGCGCCAGCAGCTTGGGACTAGCGCGAACAGATACGCAGTATTTT. It translates to CASSLGLARTDTQYF.

The V call is TRBV11-2, the J call TRBJ2-7, with 7 positions matching TRBD2. Germline V lookup: CDR1 SGHAT, CDR2 FQNNGV. The CDR3 has 14 residues. The J segment lost 6 bases and the V segment lost 4 bases, leaving 9 bases of the junction unmatched. DNA of the CDR3: TGTGCCAGCAGCTCGACTAGCTGGGGACTCGAGCAGTACTTC. Protein: CASSSTSWGLEQYF.

There are a few counts of this clone. The genes are TRBV11-3 and TRBJ1-1; no reliable D call. Trimming left V 2 bases short and J 0 bases short, with 4 bases between. The CDR3 extends over 13 amino acids. Germline lookup yields CDR1 SGHNT and CDR2 YENEEA. CDR3 loop: CASSLHMNTEAFF. The DNA for the CDR3 is TGTGCCAGCAGCTTACACATGAACACTGAAGCTTTCTTT.

J is TRBJ2-3 and V is TRBV6-5; perhaps TRBD2 as D (6 bases). Germline V gives CDR1 MNHEY, CDR2 SVGAGI. The CDR3 has 12 residues. V dropped 6 bases and J dropped 10 bases, with 14 bases sitting between them. The CDR3 sequence: CASSHSSGAQYF. The CDR3 DNA reads TGTGCCAGCAGCCATTCTTCGGGAGCGCAGTATTTT.

The V gene is TRBV10-2, the J gene TRBJ2-1; possibly TRBD2 for D (7 bases). This CDR3 region has 17 residues. Trimming shortened V by 3 bases and J by 4 bases, and 19 bases separated the two germline ends. The germline V gene has CDR1 WSHSY and CDR2 SAAADI. CDR3 residues: CASSENQGRGFYNEQFF. The CDR3 region has the DNA TGCGCCAGCAGTGAAAACCAGGGGCGGGGGTTTTACAATGAGCAGTTCTTC.

This sequence joins TRBV2 and TRBJ1-5, with D unclear. Germline loops: CDR1 SNHLY, CDR2 FYNNEI. This CDR3 has 13 residues. V lost 6 bases and J lost 7, with 13 bases in between. The CDR3 protein is CASRDFMNQPQHF. DNA of the CDR3: TGTGCCAGCAGGGACTTTATGAACCAGCCCCAGCATTTT.

The rearrangement uses TRBV29-1 and TRBJ1-3; no clear D. The CDR3 totals 14 residues. Trimming took 2 bases from V and 2 from J, leaving 10 bases between them. In germline, CDR1 is SQVTM, CDR2 ANQGSEA. The CDR3 DNA sequence: TGCAGCGTTGAAAGGAGGCCTCCTGGAAACACCATATATTTT. Amino acids: CSVERRPPGNTIYF.